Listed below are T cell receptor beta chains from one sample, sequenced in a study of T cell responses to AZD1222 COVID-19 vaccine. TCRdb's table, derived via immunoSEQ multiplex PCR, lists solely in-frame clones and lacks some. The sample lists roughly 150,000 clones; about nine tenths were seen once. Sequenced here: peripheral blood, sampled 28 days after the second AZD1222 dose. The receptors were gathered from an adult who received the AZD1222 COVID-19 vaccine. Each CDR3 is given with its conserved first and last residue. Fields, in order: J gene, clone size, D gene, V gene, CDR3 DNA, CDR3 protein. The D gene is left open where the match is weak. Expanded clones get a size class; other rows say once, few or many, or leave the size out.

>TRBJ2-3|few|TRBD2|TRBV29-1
TGCAGCGTGGGGACTAGCGGGAGGGACACAGATACGCAGTATTTT
CSVGTSGRDTDTQYF
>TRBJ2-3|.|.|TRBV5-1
TGCGCCAGCAGCTGGGACACAGATACGCAGTATTTT
CASSWDTDTQYF
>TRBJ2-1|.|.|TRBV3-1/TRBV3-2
TGTGCCAGCAGCCAAGATGGGCAGAGCTACAATGAGCAGTTCTTC
CASSQDGQSYNEQFF
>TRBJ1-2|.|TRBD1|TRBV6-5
TGTGCCAGCAGTTACTCGGGGACAGGGGGCGCCGGCTACACCTTC
CASSYSGTGGAGYTF
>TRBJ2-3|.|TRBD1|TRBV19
TGTGCCAGTAGTATTCTAGGGGGACAGGGGAGTGCAGATACGCAGTATTTT
CASSILGGQGSADTQYF
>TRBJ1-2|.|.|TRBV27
TGTGCCAGCAGTTTTGATTCAGGGTCGTCCTATGGCTACACCTTC
CASSFDSGSSYGYTF
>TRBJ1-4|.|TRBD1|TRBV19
TGTGCCAGTAGTCAGCAGGGGGGCAATGAAAAACTGTTTTTT
CASSQQGGNEKLFF
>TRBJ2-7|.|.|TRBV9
TGTGCCAGCGGGGACGGGGAAGGAGAGCAGTACTTC
CASGDGEGEQYF
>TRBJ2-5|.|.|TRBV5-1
TGCGCCAGCGCCAGGGAGCAAGGGGGGGAGACCCAGTACTTC
CASAREQGGETQYF
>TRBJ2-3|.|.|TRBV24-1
TGTGCCACCAGTGATTTGCGACAGTTTAGCACAGATACGCAGTATTTT
CATSDLRQFSTDTQYF
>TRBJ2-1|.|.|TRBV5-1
TGCGCCAGCAGCCTGCGACCAGGGAGTAATGAGCAGTTCTTC
CASSLRPGSNEQFF
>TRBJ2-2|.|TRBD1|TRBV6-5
TGTGCCAGCACCTGGACAGGGGGCACCGGGGAGCTGTTTTTT
CASTWTGGTGELFF
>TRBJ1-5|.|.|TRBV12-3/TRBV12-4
TGTGCCAGCAGAGAAACGGGCAATCAGCCCCAGCATTTT
CASRETGNQPQHF
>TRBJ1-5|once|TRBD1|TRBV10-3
TGTGCCATCAGTCGGACAGGGGATCAGCCCCAGCATTTT
CAISRTGDQPQHF
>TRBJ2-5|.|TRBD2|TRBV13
TGTGCCAGCAGCCTCCGCCGGGGTATGGGCAGCGGGGGGGAGACCCAGTACTTC
CASSLRRGMGSGGETQYF
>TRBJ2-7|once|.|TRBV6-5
TGTGCCGGCGGGTTCTACGAGCAGTACTTC
CAGGFYEQYF
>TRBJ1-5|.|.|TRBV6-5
TGTGCCAGCCTGAATTTAGATCAGCCCCAGCATTTT
CASLNLDQPQHF
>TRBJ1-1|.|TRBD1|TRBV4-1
TGCGCCAGCAGACTCGGGACAGCTAAAACGATCAACACTGAAGCTTTCTTT
CASRLGTAKTINTEAFF
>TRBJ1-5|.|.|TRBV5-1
TGCGCCAGCAGCCCCCGGGGGGATCAGCCCCAGCATTTT
CASSPRGDQPQHF
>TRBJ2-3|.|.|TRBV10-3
TGTGCCAGCACCCTAGAGGAGGAAAGAGATACGCAGTATTTT
CASTLEEERDTQYF
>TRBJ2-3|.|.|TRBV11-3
TGTGCCAGCAGTAAGAGTAGGCCTACGCAGTATTTT
CASSKSRPTQYF
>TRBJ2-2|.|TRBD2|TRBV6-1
TGTGCCAGCAGTGAAGGGACTAGCGGGATGGGCACCGGGGAGCTGTTTTTT
CASSEGTSGMGTGELFF
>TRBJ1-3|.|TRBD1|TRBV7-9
TGTGCCAGCAGCTCGGACAGGGATTTTAGAAACACCATATATTTT
CASSSDRDFRNTIYF
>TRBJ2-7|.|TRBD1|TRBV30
TGTGCCTGGAGAGGTAGGACAGGGGTATACGAGCAGTACTTC
CAWRGRTGVYEQYF
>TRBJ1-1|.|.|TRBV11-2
TGTGCCAGCAGCTCTGGAGGCGTTGGGGGGACTGAAGCTTTCTTT
CASSSGGVGGTEAFF
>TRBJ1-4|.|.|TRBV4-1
TGCGCCAGCAGCCAACCTGACAGTAATGAAAAACTGTTTTTT
CASSQPDSNEKLFF
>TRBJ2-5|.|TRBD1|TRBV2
TGTGCCAGCAGTGGGGACAGGGGTCAAGAGACCCAGTACTTC
CASSGDRGQETQYF
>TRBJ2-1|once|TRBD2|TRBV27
TGTGCCAGCAGTCCGGGACTAGCGGGAGATGAGCAGTTCTTC
CASSPGLAGDEQFF
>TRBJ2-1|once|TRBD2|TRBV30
TGTGCCTGGAGTGTACTGTCTAGCGGGCACTGGAACAATGAGCAGTTCTTC
CAWSVLSSGHWNNEQFF
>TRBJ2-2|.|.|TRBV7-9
TGTGCCAGCAGCTTAGCTCGACTGGGCCTAGCTAACACCGGGGAGCTGTTTTTT
CASSLARLGLANTGELFF
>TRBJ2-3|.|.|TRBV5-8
TGTGCCAGCAGCTTGATGGCCGGGTCTACTGTAAGCACAGATACGCAGTATTTT
CASSLMAGSTVSTDTQYF
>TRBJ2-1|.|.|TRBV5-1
TGCGCCAGCAGCTTTGGTCTGCGGGGTAACTCCTACAATGAGCAGTTCTTC
CASSFGLRGNSYNEQFF
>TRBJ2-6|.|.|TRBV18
TGTGCCAGCTCCGGACGGAACTCTGGGGCCAACGTCCTGACTTTC
CASSGRNSGANVLTF
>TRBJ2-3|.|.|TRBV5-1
TGCGCCAGCAGCTCAGGCACAGATACGCAGTATTTT
CASSSGTDTQYF
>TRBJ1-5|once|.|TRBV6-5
TGTGCCAGCAGAAGAACGGAGGACCAGCATTTT
CASRRTEDQHF
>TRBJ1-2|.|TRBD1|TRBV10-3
TGTGCCATCAGTGACTTTCGACAGGGAGAGGGCTACACCTTC
CAISDFRQGEGYTF
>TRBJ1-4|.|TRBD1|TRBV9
TGTGCCAGCAGCCCTAGAGGGACAGCTAATGAAAAACTGTTTTTT
CASSPRGTANEKLFF
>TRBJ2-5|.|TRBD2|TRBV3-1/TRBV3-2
TGTGCCAGCAGCCTTGTGAGCGGGAGAGAGACCCAGTACTTC
CASSLVSGRETQYF
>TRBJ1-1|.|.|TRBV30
TGTGCCTGCGCCCGCCCCGGACAGATGAACACTGAAGCTTTCTTT
CACARPGQMNTEAFF
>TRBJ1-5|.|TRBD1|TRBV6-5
TGTGCCAGCAGTTCCACCGGGACAGGGGGCGGACAGCCCCAGCATTTT
CASSSTGTGGGQPQHF
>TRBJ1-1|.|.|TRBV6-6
TGTGCCAGCGGTCCACAGAACACTGAAGCTTTCTTT
CASGPQNTEAFF
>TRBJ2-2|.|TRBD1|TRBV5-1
TGCGCCAGCATAGGACAGGCTAGTGGCACCGGGGAGCTGTTTTTT
CASIGQASGTGELFF
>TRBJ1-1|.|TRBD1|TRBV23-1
TGCGCCACCTTTTTCCGGGACAGGAAAATTATAGGTGAAGCTTTCTTT
CATFFRDRKIIGEAFF
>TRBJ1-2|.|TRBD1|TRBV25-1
TGTGCCAGCAGTGAAGGGGACAGTAACTATGGCTACACCTTC
CASSEGDSNYGYTF
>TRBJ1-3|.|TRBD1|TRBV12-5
TGTGCTAGTGGTCCCGGGACAGGGGGCTCTGGAAACACCATATATTTT
CASGPGTGGSGNTIYF
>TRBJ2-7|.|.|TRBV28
TGTGCCAGCAGCCCGGGCCCCTACGAGCAGTACTTC
CASSPGPYEQYF
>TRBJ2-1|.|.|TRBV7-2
TGTGCCAGCAGCTCTATCAAGAGGGCAGAGGGTGGTGAGCAGTTCTTC
CASSSIKRAEGGEQFF
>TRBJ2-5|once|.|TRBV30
TGTGCCTGGGCCCCCTCCTTGAGGTCCAGTACGGAGACCCAGTACTTC
CAWAPSLRSSTETQYF
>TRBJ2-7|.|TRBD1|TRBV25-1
TGTGCCAGCAGGGACAGGGTGGCAGGGGCCTACGAGCAGTACTTC
CASRDRVAGAYEQYF
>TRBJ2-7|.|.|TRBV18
TGTGCCAGCTCACCAGACAGGGGAGGGCGCGAGCAGTACTTC
CASSPDRGGREQYF
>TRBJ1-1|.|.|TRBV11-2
TGTGCCAGCAGCTATACCCCCGCGCGGGCGGACACTGAAGCTTTCTTT
CASSYTPARADTEAFF
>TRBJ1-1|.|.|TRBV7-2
TGTGCCAGCCGACCAGGGGTCATTGGTACTGAAGCTTTCTTT
CASRPGVIGTEAFF
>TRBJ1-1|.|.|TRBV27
TGTGCCAGCAGCAGTCCAGGGATGAACACTGAAGCTTTCTTT
CASSSPGMNTEAFF
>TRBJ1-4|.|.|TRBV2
TGTGCCAGCAGTAATCGCGCAACTAATGAAAAACTGTTTTTT
CASSNRATNEKLFF
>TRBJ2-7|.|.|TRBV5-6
TGTGCCAGCAGCTCACAGGAGTACGAGCAGTACTTC
CASSSQEYEQYF
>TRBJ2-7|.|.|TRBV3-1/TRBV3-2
TGTGCCAGCAGCCACCGGACAGGCGGGGATTCCTACGAGCAGTACTTC
CASSHRTGGDSYEQYF
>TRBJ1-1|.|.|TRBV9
TGTGCCAGCAGCGTATCGGCGATCGCTGAAGCTTTCTTT
CASSVSAIAEAFF
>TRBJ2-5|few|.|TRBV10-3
TGTGCCATCAGTGAAGACGCAACCAAAAAGACCCAGTACTTC
CAISEDATKKTQYF